This paragraph covers one T cell receptor (beta chain) sequence. These data are taken from a study of CD8 T cells in Susac syndrome. CDR1 is DFQATT, CDR2 SNEGSKA, per germline (reference sequence). V was cut by 6 bases and J by 6 bases, with 10 bases left in between. The CDR3 is 11 amino acids. A quantity of about 0.45 to 1 ug RNA underwent reverse transcription using random hexamers. Coverage of TCR beta CDR3 amplification by immunoSEQ multiplex PCR extended to 54 Vbeta and 13 Jbeta. MiXCR was run by TCRdb on the immunoSEQ multiplex PCR reads, yielding one entry per CDR3 protein. Seen here are 70,000 to 100,000 distinct CDR3 sequences, approximately 96% observed once, and the top ten hold around 0.41%.

The sequenced sample consisted of CD8+ T cells from PBMCs. The chain recombines TRBV20-1 with TRBJ2-3, with D possibly matching TRBD2 (5 bases). The receptor was derived from a human donor with Susac syndrome. CDR3 amino acids: CSAPSGDTQYF. The CDR3 bases are TGCAGTGCCCCATCGGGGGATACGCAGTATTTT.